The 18 T cell receptor beta chains below come from one sample, sequenced in a study of CD8 T cells in Susac syndrome. RNA was extracted with the RNeasy kit, and a quantity of roughly 0.5 to 1 ug was reverse transcribed using random hexamers. MiXCR, run by TCRdb on the immunoSEQ multiplex PCR reads, gives a single entry per CDR3 protein. The sample records 95,000 to 150,000 distinct CDR3 sequences, about 94% being singletons. The material sequenced was CD8+ T cells from PBMCs. The source is a human donor with Susac syndrome.

V gene TRBV27 combines with J gene TRBJ1-6; TRBD1 aligns across 11 bases. J lost 9 bases, V lost 5 bases, and 6 bases had no gene match. The CDR3 spans 15 residues. CDR1 is MNHEY, CDR2 SMNVEV, per germline (reference sequence). The DNA of the CDR3 is TGTGCCAGCAGTCGGCCAGGGACAGGGGGTTCACCCCTCCACTTT. This translates into CASSRPGTGGSPLHF.

The chain combines TRBV29-1 with TRBJ2-3; unclear D gene. CDR1 SQVTM and CDR2 ANQGSEA come from the germline V gene. Trimming stripped 2 bases from V and 4 bases from J, with 10 bases between. The length of the CDR3 is 13 residues. CDR3 region: CSVERRMADTQYF. The CDR3 DNA reads TGCAGCGTTGAACGACGGATGGCAGATACGCAGTATTTT.

This chain connects TRBV9 to TRBJ1-3; 8 bases are a match to TRBD1. CDR1 SGDLS and CDR2 YYNGEE come from the germline V gene. Trimming removed 3 bases from V and 2 bases from J; junction bases left unmatched: 7. The CDR3 covers 16 residues. The CDR3 protein is CASSAGQETAGNTIYF. Here the CDR3 DNA reads TGTGCCAGCAGCGCGGGACAGGAGACTGCTGGAAACACCATATATTTT.

V gene TRBV11-2 combines with J gene TRBJ2-3, with D possibly called TRBD1 or TRBD2 (6 bases each). Per the germline V gene, CDR1 is SGHAT and CDR2 is FQNNGV. The germline V and J ends were trimmed by 4 bases and 0 bases, with 17 bases remaining between them. The CDR3 has 17 residues. The CDR3 bases are TGTGCCAGCAGCTCGTGGGGACGGGGGCCTAGCACAGATACGCAGTATTTT. Translated: CASSSWGRGPSTDTQYF.

The chain carries TRBV25-1 and TRBJ2-7; D tentatively reads TRBD1 or TRBD2 (5 bases each). CDR3 size: 13 residues. Germline-derived CDR1 and CDR2 are MGHDK and SYGVNS. Trimming took 6 bases from V and 6 from J, leaving 15 bases between them. The CDR3 sequence: CASSGTLPLEQYF. For the CDR3, the DNA is TGTGCCAGCAGCGGGACCCTCCCTCTCGAGCAGTACTTC.

This chain joins TRBV9 and TRBJ1-2, with 9 bases fitting TRBD1. V shed 2 bases and J 6 bases; nucleotides not matched to a gene: 5. The CDR3 is made up of 14 amino acids. Germline lookup yields CDR1 SGDLS and CDR2 YYNGEE. The CDR3 nucleotides are TGTGCCAGCAGCGTTCCACAGGGGGCCAATGGCTACACCTTC. Encoded protein: CASSVPQGANGYTF. The entire variable domain, with the rest obtained from reference TRBV9 and TRBJ1-2, is as follows: DSGVTQTPKHLITATGQRVTLRCSPRSGDLSVYWYQQSLDQGLQFLIQYYNGEERAKGNILERFSAQQFPDLHSELNLSSLELGDSALYFCASSVPQGANGYTFGSGTRLTVV.

This rearrangement joins TRBV7-9 to TRBJ2-7; TRBD1 matches at 9 bases. V lost 3 bases and J lost 2; bases outside the gene matches: 5. The CDR3 loop spans 15 amino acids. Per the germline V gene, CDR1 is SEHNR and CDR2 is FQNEAQ (reference sequence). CDR3 coding DNA: TGTGCCAGCAGCTTTAGGGACAGGGCTACCTACGAGCAGTACTTC. Translation: CASSFRDRATYEQYF.

This clonotype showed up just once. The J gene is TRBJ2-2, the V gene TRBV5-6; 10 nucleotides agree with TRBD1. The CDR3 consists of 15 residues. Germline loops: CDR1 SGHDT, CDR2 YYEEEE. The junction had 5 bases not matched to a gene; V was cut back by 3 bases and J by 6 bases. The CDR3: CASSSRQGAAGELFF. CDR3 bases: TGTGCCAGCAGCTCCCGACAGGGGGCGGCCGGGGAGCTGTTTTTT.

V gene TRBV9 combines with J gene TRBJ1-4; 9 bases fit TRBD1. CDR1 is SGDLS, CDR2 YYNGEE, per germline. V lost 4 bases and J lost 3; bases outside the gene matches: 7. This CDR3 spans 16 amino acids. The CDR3 region is CASSPSRDRANEKLFF. DNA for the CDR3: TGTGCCAGCAGCCCTTCCCGGGACAGGGCTAATGAAAAACTGTTTTTT.

The rearrangement uses TRBV3-1 and TRBJ2-7; D gene uncertain. V shed 5 bases and J shed 6 bases, with 17 bases lying between them. The CDR3 totals 14 residues. Germline V lookup: CDR1 LGHDT, CDR2 YNNKEL (reference sequence). The DNA of the CDR3 is TGTGCCAGCAGCGAAATCGGGTTCCTCGCCGAGCAGTACTTC. Translated, it gives CASSEIGFLAEQYF.

The rearrangement links TRBV3-1 to TRBJ1-5, with D unclear. This CDR3 has 16 residues. Germline V gene lookup returns CDR1 LGHDT and CDR2 YNNKEL (reference sequence). V was clipped by 0 bases and J by 4 bases, with 13 bases between them. The CDR3, as DNA: TGTGCCAGCAGCCAAGATTTTCCGGACGGTAATCAGCCCCAGCATTTT. Translation gives CASSQDFPDGNQPQHF. Filled out from reference TRBV3-1 and TRBJ1-5, the complete variable domain reads DTAVSQTPKYLVTQMGNDKSIKCEQNLGHDTMYWYKQDSKKFLKIMFSYNNKELIINETVPNRFSPKSPDKAHLNLHINSLELGDSAVYFCASSQDFPDGNQPQHFGDGTRLSIL.

V and J are TRBV9 and TRBJ2-4; TRBD1 agrees at 8 bases. V lost 4 bases, J lost 0 bases, and 15 bases stayed unmatched. The CDR3 sequence is 19 residues long. Germline V CDR1 and CDR2: SGDLS, YYNGEE. The CDR3 coding sequence is TGTGCCAGCAGCCCGCGGACAGGGAGCCTTGAACTAGCCAAAAACATTCAGTACTTC. It translates to CASSPRTGSLELAKNIQYF.

This rearrangement joins TRBV7-9 to TRBJ2-5, with TRBD1 matching 9 bases. CDR3 length equals 17 residues. The V gene's germline CDR1 is SEHNR and CDR2 FQNEAQ (reference sequence). V was pared by 5 bases and J by 1 base, with 11 bases of the junction left unmatched. CDR3 amino acids: CASSPRDRVQGQETQYF. CDR3 DNA sequence: TGTGCCAGCAGCCCCCGGGACAGGGTTCAAGGCCAAGAGACCCAGTACTTC.

The chain employs TRBV7-9 and TRBJ2-7, with 9 bases aligning to TRBD2. This CDR3 is built from 14 residues. With 5 bases clipped from V and 3 bases from J, the junction kept 5 bases outside the gene matches. Germline CDR1 reads SEHNR; CDR2 reads FQNEAQ (reference sequence). The CDR3 DNA reads as TGTGCCAGCAGCAATAGCGGGGGAGACTACGAGCAGTACTTC. Translating it yields CASSNSGGDYEQYF.

The chain couples TRBV9 to TRBJ2-3; 8 nucleotides match TRBD2. CDR1 is SGDLS, CDR2 YYNGEE, per germline. After removal of 6 bases from V and 6 bases from J, the junction contained 6 bases not matched to a gene. The CDR3 extends over 13 amino acids. For the CDR3, the DNA is TGTGCCAGCACCGCGGGGGGAATCGATACGCAGTATTTT. This encodes CASTAGGIDTQYF.

A single count supports this clonotype. The CDR3 DNA reads TGTGCCAGCAACACCGGGACAGGTATCACTGAAGCTTTCTTT. Its translation: CASNTGTGITEAFF. The rearrangement uses TRBV12-3 or TRBV12-4 and TRBJ1-1; 8 positions agree with TRBD1. The CDR3 covers 14 residues. V was clipped by 7 bases and J by 4 bases; unmatched bases: 8.

The chain carries TRBV4-2 and TRBJ1-2, with a weak D call TRBD1 (5 bases). Germline V gives CDR1 LGHNA, CDR2 YNFKEQ. V lost 2 bases and J lost 14, with 15 bases in between. The CDR3 contains 12 residues. The CDR3 DNA is TGTGCCAGCAGCCAATTTTCCGGGACCGCAACCTTC. Amino acids: CASSQFSGTATF.

In its sample, this clonotype was seen once. This chain uses TRBV4-1 with TRBJ2-2, with D hard to call. CDR1 is MGHRA and CDR2 is YSYEKL in the germline V gene. The CDR3 has 14 residues. With 0 bases removed from V and 5 bases from J, the gap between germline ends came to 7 bases. In DNA, the CDR3 is TGCGCCAGCAGCCAAGATTCGGAAACCGGGGAGCTGTTTTTT. It specifies CASSQDSETGELFF.